What follows are 7 T cell receptor beta chains derived from one specimen sequenced in a study of blood T cell repertoires in COVID-19. Profiled with immunoSEQ multiplex PCR; TCRdb holds only in-frame clones, not every one. The sample contains 300,000 to 400,000 clones, around nine tenths of which appear only once. The specimen sequenced was peripheral blood. The receptors originated from a woman aged 70-85 years with COVID-19, enrolled during active disease.

CDR3 in amino acids: CASTTSGSPLHF. CDR3 DNA sequence: TGTGCCAGCACCACCTCGGGGTCACCCCTCCACTTT. The J gene is TRBJ1-6, the V gene TRBV2; D remains ambiguous. CDR1 is SNHLY and CDR2 is FYNNEI in the germline V gene. This CDR3 contains 12 residues. V was trimmed by 7 bases and J by 10 bases, leaving 11 bases between them.

The chain links TRBV28 to TRBJ2-7, with D maybe TRBD2 (6 bases). CDR1 and CDR2 from the germline V gene are MDHEN and SYDVKM. This CDR3 has 13 residues. V was shortened by 6 bases and J by 3 bases, with 12 bases between the two germline ends. The CDR3 loop is CASRGREFYEQYF. The CDR3, as DNA: TGTGCCAGCAGAGGACGGGAGTTCTACGAGCAGTACTTC. Using reference TRBV28 and TRBJ2-7 for the parts outside the CDR3, the full variable domain is DVKVTQSSRYLVKRTGEKVFLECVQDMDHENMFWYRQDPGLGLRLIYFSYDVKMKEKGDIPEGYSVSREKKERFSLILESASTNQTSMYLCASRGREFYEQYFGPGTRLTVT.

This sequence joins TRBV7-2 and TRBJ2-1, with D unresolved. Germline lookup yields CDR1 SGHTA and CDR2 FQGNSA. V shed 2 bases and J shed 1 base, with 9 bases lying between them. This CDR3 is built from 15 residues. CDR3 coding DNA: TGTGCCAGCAGCTTATCCCCCCAATCCTACAATGAGCAGTTCTTC. Amino acid sequence: CASSLSPQSYNEQFF.

J is TRBJ1-1 and V is TRBV18; D may be TRBD1 (6 bases). Germline CDR1 and CDR2: KGHSH and LQKENI. The CDR3 is 13 amino acids. Trimming removed 7 bases from V and 0 bases from J, with 9 bases in between. CDR3 sequence: CASWGQMNTEAFF. CDR3 DNA sequence: TGTGCCAGCTGGGGGCAGATGAACACTGAAGCTTTCTTT.

The chain is built from TRBV6-5 and TRBJ2-5, with 9 positions matching TRBD1. The CDR3 is 13 amino acids. With V trimmed by 6 bases and J by 3 bases, 2 bases remained unmatched. CDR1 is MNHEY and CDR2 is SVGAGI in the germline V gene. This chain's CDR3 is CASRGTGKETQYF. CDR3 bases: TGTGCCAGCAGAGGGACAGGGAAAGAGACCCAGTACTTC.

The chain couples TRBV4-3 to TRBJ1-1, with no clear D. Germline CDR1 and CDR2: LGHNA and YSLEER. Trimming shortened V by 3 bases and J by 7 bases, and 9 bases separated the two germline ends. CDR3 length equals 12 residues. The CDR3 here is CASSQPEGEAFF. CDR3 DNA sequence: TGCGCCAGCAGCCAGCCCGAGGGTGAAGCTTTCTTT.

The chain recombines TRBV2 with TRBJ1-2; D is undetermined. This CDR3 is built from 13 residues. V was clipped by 1 base and J by 8 bases, with 11 bases between them. Germline V CDR1 and CDR2: SNHLY, FYNNEI. The CDR3 sequence is CASSEDITGGYTF. The CDR3 DNA is TGTGCCAGCAGTGAAGACATAACGGGAGGCTACACCTTC. The whole variable domain, filled in from reference TRBV2 and TRBJ1-2, reads EPEVTQTPSHQVTQMGQEVILRCVPISNHLYFYWYRQILGQKVEFLVSFYNNEISEKSEIFDDQFSVERPDGSNFTLKIRSTKLEDSAMYFCASSEDITGGYTFGSGTRLTVV.